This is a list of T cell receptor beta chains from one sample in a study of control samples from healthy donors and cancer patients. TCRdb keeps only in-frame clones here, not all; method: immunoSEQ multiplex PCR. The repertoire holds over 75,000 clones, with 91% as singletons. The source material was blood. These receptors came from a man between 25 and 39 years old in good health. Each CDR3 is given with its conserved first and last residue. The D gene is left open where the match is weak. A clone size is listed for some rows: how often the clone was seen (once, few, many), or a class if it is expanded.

CDR3aa: CASTTGGIQPQHF
CDR3nt: TGTGCCAGTACAACAGGGGGGATTCAGCCCCAGCATTTT
abundance: NA
d_gene: TRBD1
v_gene: TRBV19
j_gene: TRBJ1-5

CDR3aa: CASSPGLADYEQYF
CDR3nt: TGTGCCAGCAGCCCGGGACTAGCTGACTACGAGCAGTACTTC
abundance: NA
d_gene: TRBD2
v_gene: TRBV3-1/TRBV3-2
j_gene: TRBJ2-7

CDR3aa: CASSPARGLGDYEQYF
CDR3nt: TGTGCCAGCAGCCCAGCGAGGGGGCTAGGCGACTACGAGCAGTACTTC
abundance: NA
d_gene: NA
v_gene: TRBV21-1
j_gene: TRBJ2-7

CDR3aa: CASSQAPSGRSPDTQYF
CDR3nt: TGTGCCAGCAGCCAAGCCCCTAGCGGGAGGTCCCCAGATACGCAGTATTTT
abundance: NA
d_gene: TRBD2
v_gene: TRBV3-1/TRBV3-2
j_gene: TRBJ2-3

CDR3aa: CATSRAATNEKLFF
CDR3nt: TGTGCCACCAGCAGAGCCGCAACTAATGAAAAACTGTTTTTT
abundance: NA
d_gene: NA
v_gene: TRBV15
j_gene: TRBJ1-4

CDR3aa: CASSLPGLAGGGETQYF
CDR3nt: TGTGCCAGCAGCTTACCGGGACTAGCGGGTGGGGGAGAGACCCAGTACTTC
abundance: NA
d_gene: TRBD2
v_gene: TRBV7-2
j_gene: TRBJ2-5

CDR3aa: CASSEPGGYGYTF
CDR3nt: TGTGCCAGCAGTGAACCCGGGGGCTATGGCTACACCTTC
abundance: NA
d_gene: NA
v_gene: TRBV6-1
j_gene: TRBJ1-2

CDR3aa: CASQSGGEQYF
CDR3nt: TGTGCCAGCCAGAGTGGCGGCGAGCAGTACTTC
abundance: NA
d_gene: NA
v_gene: TRBV6-5
j_gene: TRBJ2-7

CDR3aa: CASSPGGGNEKLFF
CDR3nt: TGCGCCAGCAGCCCCGGAGGAGGTAATGAAAAACTGTTTTTT
abundance: NA
d_gene: NA
v_gene: TRBV5-1
j_gene: TRBJ1-4

CDR3aa: CASSFGVLNSPLHF
CDR3nt: TGTGCCAGCAGCTTCGGGGTTCTTAATTCACCCCTCCACTTT
abundance: NA
d_gene: NA
v_gene: TRBV7-2
j_gene: TRBJ1-6

CDR3aa: CAWRNSGVGYGYTF
CDR3nt: TGTGCCTGGAGGAACAGCGGGGTGGGCTATGGCTACACCTTC
abundance: NA
d_gene: NA
v_gene: TRBV30
j_gene: TRBJ1-2

CDR3aa: CAWRAAGGNEKLFF
CDR3nt: TGTGCCTGGAGGGCGGCAGGGGGGAATGAAAAACTGTTTTTT
abundance: NA
d_gene: TRBD1
v_gene: TRBV30
j_gene: TRBJ1-4

CDR3aa: CASRESAPNTEAFF
CDR3nt: TGTGCCAGTAGAGAATCTGCGCCGAACACTGAAGCTTTCTTT
abundance: NA
d_gene: NA
v_gene: TRBV19
j_gene: TRBJ1-1

CDR3aa: CASRFTGNYGYTF
CDR3nt: TGCGCCAGCCGTTTTACAGGGAACTATGGCTACACCTTC
abundance: few
d_gene: NA
v_gene: TRBV5-1
j_gene: TRBJ1-2

CDR3aa: CASRAVGRTGYTF
CDR3nt: TGTGCCAGCAGGGCAGTAGGGAGGACCGGCTACACCTTC
abundance: once
d_gene: NA
v_gene: TRBV28
j_gene: TRBJ1-2

CDR3aa: CASSEWGGRGNIQYF
CDR3nt: TGTGCCAGCAGTGAATGGGGGGGCCGAGGAAACATTCAGTACTTC
abundance: NA
d_gene: NA
v_gene: TRBV25-1
j_gene: TRBJ2-4

CDR3aa: CASSLSGSTYEQYF
CDR3nt: TGTGCCAGCAGCTTGAGCGGGAGTACCTACGAGCAGTACTTC
abundance: NA
d_gene: TRBD2
v_gene: TRBV7-9
j_gene: TRBJ2-7

CDR3aa: CASSLKWGGELFF
CDR3nt: TGTGCCAGCAGCTTAAAGTGGGGGGGGGAGCTGTTTTTT
abundance: NA
d_gene: NA
v_gene: TRBV7-8
j_gene: TRBJ2-2

CDR3aa: CASSIPRLAGGEQFF
CDR3nt: TGTGCCAGTAGTATCCCCCGACTAGCCGGAGGTGAGCAGTTCTTC
abundance: once
d_gene: TRBD2
v_gene: TRBV19
j_gene: TRBJ2-1

CDR3aa: CASSFGTDQGRYTF
CDR3nt: TGTGCCAGCAGCTTTGGGACCGACCAGGGCCGCTACACCTTC
abundance: NA
d_gene: NA
v_gene: TRBV7-2
j_gene: TRBJ1-2

CDR3aa: CASSRVDTEAFF
CDR3nt: TGTGCCAGCTCACGGGTAGACACTGAAGCTTTCTTT
abundance: NA
d_gene: NA
v_gene: TRBV14
j_gene: TRBJ1-1

CDR3aa: CASSQDYWRDRDPEQYF
CDR3nt: TGTGCCAGCAGCCAAGATTATTGGCGGGACAGGGATCCCGAGCAGTACTTC
abundance: once
d_gene: TRBD1
v_gene: TRBV14
j_gene: TRBJ2-7

CDR3aa: CASSTGATDTQYF
CDR3nt: TGTGCCAGCAGCACTGGGGCCACAGATACGCAGTATTTT
abundance: NA
d_gene: NA
v_gene: TRBV9
j_gene: TRBJ2-3

CDR3aa: CATSPGSDENNFF
CDR3nt: TGTGCCACCTCTCCAGGGAGTGACGAGAATAATTTCTTT
abundance: few
d_gene: NA
v_gene: TRBV18
j_gene: TRBJ1-1

CDR3aa: CASSQETGRYSNQPQHF
CDR3nt: TGTGCCAGCAGCCAAGAGACAGGGAGATATAGCAATCAGCCCCAGCATTTT
abundance: NA
d_gene: TRBD1
v_gene: TRBV6-2/TRBV6-3
j_gene: TRBJ1-5

CDR3aa: CASSATFDSGRHGYTF
CDR3nt: TGTGCCAGCAGCGCAACTTTTGACTCGGGGCGTCATGGCTACACCTTC
abundance: once
d_gene: NA
v_gene: TRBV9
j_gene: TRBJ1-2

CDR3aa: CASSRRLYGYTF
CDR3nt: TGTGCCAGTAGTCGCAGGCTCTATGGCTACACCTTC
abundance: NA
d_gene: NA
v_gene: TRBV19
j_gene: TRBJ1-2

CDR3aa: CASRHLGEGTEAFF
CDR3nt: TGTGCCAGTAGGCATTTGGGAGAGGGCACTGAAGCTTTCTTT
abundance: NA
d_gene: NA
v_gene: TRBV19
j_gene: TRBJ1-1

CDR3aa: CSVEARTEGGYTF
CDR3nt: TGCAGCGTTGAAGCTCGGACCGAGGGTGGCTACACCTTC
abundance: NA
d_gene: NA
v_gene: TRBV29-1
j_gene: TRBJ1-2

CDR3aa: CASSLRPNVNTEAFF
CDR3nt: TGTGCCAGCAGTTTAAGACCCAATGTGAACACTGAAGCTTTCTTT
abundance: NA
d_gene: NA
v_gene: TRBV6-2/TRBV6-3
j_gene: TRBJ1-1

CDR3aa: CASSKRRGNRDRSLHF
CDR3nt: TGTGCCAGCAGCAAACGACGTGGGAACAGGGACAGGTCCCTCCACTTT
abundance: once
d_gene: NA
v_gene: TRBV21-1
j_gene: TRBJ1-6

CDR3aa: CASSLGPGANTEAFF
CDR3nt: TGTGCCAGCAGCTTAGGTCCGGGGGCAAACACTGAAGCTTTCTTT
abundance: NA
d_gene: NA
v_gene: TRBV7-2
j_gene: TRBJ1-1

CDR3aa: CASSLGGQGYGNTIYF
CDR3nt: TGTGCCAGCTCACTAGGTGGACAGGGGTACGGAAACACCATATATTTT
abundance: NA
d_gene: TRBD1
v_gene: TRBV18
j_gene: TRBJ1-3

CDR3aa: CAISDVTGANYGYTF
CDR3nt: TGTGCCATCAGTGATGTAACAGGAGCTAACTATGGCTACACCTTC
abundance: once
d_gene: NA
v_gene: TRBV10-3
j_gene: TRBJ1-2

CDR3aa: CASSVGTSGEETQYF
CDR3nt: TGTGCCAGCAGCGTAGGTACTAGCGGGGAAGAGACCCAGTACTTC
abundance: NA
d_gene: TRBD2
v_gene: TRBV9
j_gene: TRBJ2-5

CDR3aa: CASSLSRGAGANVLTF
CDR3nt: TGTGCCAGCTCACTCAGTCGGGGGGCTGGGGCCAACGTCCTGACTTTC
abundance: NA
d_gene: TRBD2
v_gene: TRBV18
j_gene: TRBJ2-6

CDR3aa: CASSEIRVQPQHF
CDR3nt: TGTGCCAGCAGCGAGATCAGGGTTCAGCCCCAGCATTTT
abundance: few
d_gene: NA
v_gene: TRBV6-2/TRBV6-3
j_gene: TRBJ1-5

CDR3aa: CASRELGTIYGYTF
CDR3nt: TGTGCCAGCAGGGAACTTGGGACAATCTATGGCTACACCTTC
abundance: NA
d_gene: NA
v_gene: TRBV2
j_gene: TRBJ1-2

CDR3aa: CASSLHWNQENEKLFF
CDR3nt: TGTGCCAGCAGCTTACATTGGAACCAAGAAAACGAAAAACTGTTTTTT
abundance: NA
d_gene: NA
v_gene: TRBV13
j_gene: TRBJ1-4

CDR3aa: CASSEMTGANYNSPLHF
CDR3nt: TGTGCCAGCAGTGAGATGACAGGGGCCAACTATAATTCACCCCTCCACTTT
abundance: NA
d_gene: TRBD1
v_gene: TRBV6-1
j_gene: TRBJ1-6

CDR3aa: CASRRAGSQETQYF
CDR3nt: TGTGCCTCCCGAAGGGCGGGGAGCCAAGAGACCCAGTACTTC
abundance: NA
d_gene: NA
v_gene: TRBV6-5
j_gene: TRBJ2-5

CDR3aa: CASSSSSGGARGYNEQFF
CDR3nt: TGTGCCAGCAGTTCATCTAGCGGGGGGGCCCGAGGCTACAATGAGCAGTTCTTC
abundance: NA
d_gene: TRBD2
v_gene: TRBV27
j_gene: TRBJ2-1

CDR3aa: CASSYEGSSYNSPLHF
CDR3nt: TGTGCCAGCAGTTACGAGGGCAGCTCCTATAATTCACCCCTCCACTTT
abundance: few
d_gene: NA
v_gene: TRBV6-2/TRBV6-3
j_gene: TRBJ1-6

CDR3aa: CASSPPAGNTEAFF
CDR3nt: TGTGCCAGCTCACCACCAGCAGGGAACACTGAAGCTTTCTTT
abundance: NA
d_gene: NA
v_gene: TRBV18
j_gene: TRBJ1-1

CDR3aa: CASSLSSGGLGTGELFF
CDR3nt: TGTGCCAGCAGTTTGTCGTCCGGGGGTCTGGGCACCGGGGAGCTGTTTTTT
abundance: NA
d_gene: NA
v_gene: TRBV28
j_gene: TRBJ2-2

CDR3aa: CASSLDRNTGELFF
CDR3nt: TGTGCCAGCAGCTTAGATCGGAACACCGGGGAGCTGTTTTTT
abundance: NA
d_gene: NA
v_gene: TRBV11-3
j_gene: TRBJ2-2

CDR3aa: CASNRDFTDTQYF
CDR3nt: TGTGCCAGCAACCGGGACTTCACAGATACGCAGTATTTT
abundance: NA
d_gene: NA
v_gene: TRBV9
j_gene: TRBJ2-3

CDR3aa: CAIRRESTDTQYF
CDR3nt: TGTGCCATCAGGCGGGAGAGCACAGATACGCAGTATTTT
abundance: NA
d_gene: TRBD2
v_gene: TRBV10-3
j_gene: TRBJ2-3

CDR3aa: CASSPRDRSSYEQYF
CDR3nt: TGTGCCAGCAGCCCTAGGGACAGAAGCTCCTACGAGCAGTACTTC
abundance: NA
d_gene: TRBD1
v_gene: TRBV7-9
j_gene: TRBJ2-7

CDR3aa: CAWSVSLGNTIYF
CDR3nt: TGTGCCTGGAGTGTATCGCTCGGAAACACCATATATTTT
abundance: NA
d_gene: NA
v_gene: TRBV30
j_gene: TRBJ1-3

CDR3aa: CASSIQHYRGNQPQHF
CDR3nt: TGTGCCAGTAGTATCCAACATTACAGGGGGAATCAGCCCCAGCATTTT
abundance: NA
d_gene: TRBD1
v_gene: TRBV19
j_gene: TRBJ1-5

CDR3aa: CASSQGLAGANVLTF
CDR3nt: TGCGCCAGCAGCCAAGGTCTAGCTGGGGCCAACGTCCTGACTTTC
abundance: once
d_gene: NA
v_gene: TRBV4-1
j_gene: TRBJ2-6

CDR3aa: CATSQDQGGSGNTIYF
CDR3nt: TGTGCCACCAGTCAGGATCAGGGTGGCTCTGGAAACACCATATATTTT
abundance: NA
d_gene: NA
v_gene: TRBV15
j_gene: TRBJ1-3

CDR3aa: CASSIETRYEQYF
CDR3nt: TGTGCCAGTAGTATCGAGACACGCTACGAGCAGTACTTC
abundance: NA
d_gene: NA
v_gene: TRBV19
j_gene: TRBJ2-7

CDR3aa: CASSTGGQLSYEQYF
CDR3nt: TGTGCCAGCAGCACGGGGGGACAGCTATCCTACGAGCAGTACTTC
abundance: once
d_gene: NA
v_gene: TRBV7-9
j_gene: TRBJ2-7